The 20 T cell receptor beta chains below come from one sample, sequenced in a study of blood T cell repertoires in COVID-19. Profiling relied on immunoSEQ multiplex PCR, and the TCRdb table lists in-frame clones only, not all of them. Seen here are roughly 140,000 clones, roughly 86% observed once, and the top ten hold approximately 5.4%. The sequencing sample was made of peripheral blood. These TCRs come from a human donor in a cohort sampled during active COVID-19.

The chain has TRBV28 and TRBJ2-7; 9 positions agree with TRBD2. CDR3 size: 14 residues. Germline CDR1 reads MDHEN; CDR2 reads SYDVKM. Trimming at V came to 5 bases and at J to 7 bases, leaving 9 bases not matched to a gene. The DNA for the CDR3 is TGTGCCAGCAGTAAGGCGGGAGGGCCACGAGAGCAGTACTTC. Translation gives CASSKAGGPREQYF. Using reference TRBV28 and TRBJ2-7 for the parts outside the CDR3, the full variable domain is DVKVTQSSRYLVKRTGEKVFLECVQDMDHENMFWYRQDPGLGLRLIYFSYDVKMKEKGDIPEGYSVSREKKERFSLILESASTNQTSMYLCASSKAGGPREQYFGPGTRLTVT.

This clone was seen only once. The chain recombines TRBV27 with TRBJ2-7, with 8 bases that match TRBD2. Germline V gives CDR1 MNHEY, CDR2 SMNVEV (reference sequence). The CDR3 is 16 amino acids. J was trimmed by 0 bases and V by 2 bases; bases with no gene match: 6. The CDR3 DNA reads as TGTGCCAGCAGTTTAGCGGGGGGTTCTAGCTCCTACGAGCAGTACTTC. As protein: CASSLAGGSSSYEQYF.

The chain recombines TRBV30 with TRBJ1-1, with D possibly TRBD1 on 6 matching bases. Germline V gives CDR1 GTSNPN, CDR2 SVGIG (reference sequence). CDR3 length: 13 amino acids. Trimming removed 2 bases from V and 1 base from J, with 8 bases in between. CDR3 DNA sequence: TGTGCCTGGAGTAGGGACAAGAACACTGAAGCTTTCTTT. It codes for CAWSRDKNTEAFF.

The V call is TRBV30, the J call TRBJ2-3, with TRBD2 matching 7 bases. V shed 4 bases and J 2 bases; nucleotides not matched to a gene: 6. The germline gives CDR1 GTSNPN, CDR2 SVGIG (reference sequence). The CDR3 runs to 14 residues. The CDR3 DNA follows: TGTGCCTGGACGGGAGGACCGACCACAGATACGCAGTATTTT. It encodes CAWTGGPTTDTQYF.

The chain recombines TRBV2 with TRBJ2-1; D perhaps matches TRBD2 (5 bases). There are 16 residues in the CDR3. The ends were cut back, 6 bases at V and 4 bases at J, with 19 bases in the middle. Germline V gives CDR1 SNHLY, CDR2 FYNNEI. The CDR3 sequence is CASRKDGLDTYNEQFF. CDR3 sequence (DNA): TGTGCCAGCAGAAAAGACGGACTGGATACTTACAATGAGCAGTTCTTC.

This chain joins TRBV3-1 (or the pseudogene TRBV3-2) and TRBJ2-7; D is unresolved. The V gene's germline CDR1 is LGHDT and CDR2 YNNKEL (reference sequence). The V gene lost 5 bases and the J gene lost 7 bases, with 9 bases spanning the gap. This CDR3 has 11 residues. In DNA, the CDR3 is TGTGCCAGCAGCGATAGAGGTGAGCAGTACTTC. Residues: CASSDRGEQYF.

The chain recombines TRBV3-1 (or the pseudogene TRBV3-2) with TRBJ1-2, with a possible D match to TRBD1 (5 bases). This CDR3 has 13 amino acids. The germline gives CDR1 LGHDT, CDR2 YNNKEL (reference sequence). V lost 1 base and J lost 4, with 7 bases in between. CDR3 amino acids: CASSQARAYGYTF. CDR3 nucleotides: TGTGCCAGCAGCCAAGCCAGGGCCTATGGCTACACCTTC.

This clone was seen ten or more times. The rearrangement joins TRBV19 to TRBJ1-2; 11 positions agree with TRBD1. The CDR3 consists of 15 residues. The ends lost 6 bases at V and 5 bases at J; junction bases unmatched: 8. Germline V lookup: CDR1 LNHDA, CDR2 SQIVND (reference sequence). The CDR3 region is CASSLSGTGGYGYTF. The CDR3 DNA follows: TGTGCCAGTAGCCTATCCGGGACAGGGGGGTATGGCTACACCTTC.

This rearrangement joins TRBV6-6 to TRBJ2-3; a weak D match, TRBD2 (6 bases). This CDR3 contains 15 residues. CDR1 is MNHNY and CDR2 is SVGAGI in the germline V gene (reference sequence). V shed 10 bases and J shed 0 bases, with 17 bases lying between them. CDR3 DNA sequence: TGTGCCACCAACCCGGGAGACAGTAGCACAGATACGCAGTATTTT. Its protein is CATNPGDSSTDTQYF.

The gene calls are TRBV3-1 (or the pseudogene TRBV3-2) and TRBJ1-6, with TRBD1 as a possible D gene (5 bases). With 1 base removed from V and 6 bases from J, the gap between germline ends came to 10 bases. Germline lookup yields CDR1 LGHDT and CDR2 YNNKEL (reference sequence). This CDR3 comprises 15 residues. The CDR3 coding sequence is TGTGCCAGCAGCCAAGCAGGGCGCGGTAATTCACCCCTCCACTTT. Translation gives CASSQAGRGNSPLHF.

The chain couples TRBV5-8 to TRBJ1-2; 8 bases line up with TRBD1. The germline gives CDR1 SGHTS, CDR2 YDEGEE. J gave up 8 bases and V 5 bases, and 11 bases lay outside the gene matches. CDR3 length: 14 residues. In DNA, the CDR3 is TGTGCCAGCAGTCTCCGGGACAGGATGGGAGGCTACACCTTC. Residues: CASSLRDRMGGYTF.

V gene TRBV30 combines with J gene TRBJ2-4; D possibly corresponds to TRBD1 (6 bases). CDR1 and CDR2 (germline): GTSNPN, SVGIG (reference sequence). The V gene lost 3 bases and the J gene lost 4 bases, with 13 bases spanning the gap. The CDR3 is made up of 14 amino acids. The CDR3 DNA reads as TGTGCCTGGAGGGCGGACAGCATAAAAAACATTCAGTACTTC. It is translated as CAWRADSIKNIQYF.

CDR3 protein: CASSPPHRGLLAPDTQYF. CDR3 DNA sequence: TGTGCCAGCAGCCCCCCCCACAGGGGCCTTTTGGCCCCAGATACGCAGTATTTT. The rearrangement joins TRBV14 to TRBJ2-3; 7 bases are shared with TRBD1. J gave up 4 bases and V 4 bases, and 17 bases lay outside the gene matches. Germline V gene sequence: CDR1 SGHDN, CDR2 FVKESK. This CDR3 is built from 18 residues.

The chain joins TRBV2 to TRBJ2-5, with D perhaps TRBD2 (5 bases). The ends were cut back, 4 bases at V and 3 bases at J, with 12 bases in the middle. Germline-derived CDR1 and CDR2 are SNHLY and FYNNEI. The CDR3 covers 14 residues. CDR3 sequence reads: CASSGGGDKETQYF. CDR3 sequence (DNA): TGTGCCAGCAGTGGTGGAGGAGACAAAGAGACCCAGTACTTC.

V usage is TRBV15 and J usage is TRBJ2-3; possible D gene TRBD1, 6 bases. The CDR3 covers 14 residues. Germline values: CDR1 LNHNV, CDR2 YYDKDF (reference sequence). V lost 0 bases to trimming and J lost 9 bases, with 13 bases between them. The CDR3, as DNA: TGTGCCACCAGCAGAGATAAAGGGGGTGAGACGCAGTATTTT. Translated, it gives CATSRDKGGETQYF. The full variable domain, in which reference TRBV15 and TRBJ2-3 provide the parts outside the CDR3, is DAMVIQNPRYQVTQFGKPVTLSCSQTLNHNVMYWYQQKSSQAPKLLFHYYDKDFNNEADTPDNFQSRRPNTSFCFLDIRSPGLGDTAMYLCATSRDKGGETQYFGPGTRLTVL.

This clone was picked up one time. The rearrangement uses TRBV15 and TRBJ2-3, with TRBD2 as a possible D gene (5 bases). This CDR3 is 13 amino acids long. Trimming took off 8 bases at V and 0 bases at J, with 9 bases between the two ends. Germline V lookup: CDR1 LNHNV, CDR2 YYDKDF (reference sequence). CDR3 nucleotides: TGTGCCACCGGAGGCGGGAGCACAGATACGCAGTATTTT. Protein product: CATGGGSTDTQYF.

This chain links TRBV7-2 with TRBJ2-1, with 10 bases lining up with TRBD2. Germline V CDR1 and CDR2: SGHTA, FQGNSA. The ends lost 6 bases at V and 6 bases at J; junction bases unmatched: 8. This CDR3 has 15 amino acids. The CDR3 coding sequence is TGTGCCAGCAGTTTAAGCTCTAGCGGGAGCAATGAGCAGTTCTTC. It codes for CASSLSSSGSNEQFF.

This chain joins TRBV21-1 and TRBJ2-7; the table calls TRBD2, which could not be checked here. TRBV21-1 is tagged as a pseudogene. This CDR3 comprises 20 residues. CDR3 loop: CATNRILPRWSCRGSYEQYF. The CDR3 DNA reads as TGTGCCACTAACCGCATCCTGCCTCGGTGGAGTTGCCGGGGATCCTACGAGCAGTACTTC.

This chain connects TRBV5-4 to TRBJ2-5; a weak D match, TRBD2 (6 bases). CDR1 and CDR2 from the germline V gene are SGHNT and YYREEE (reference sequence). V lost 7 bases, J lost 5 bases, and 21 bases lay in between. The CDR3 loop spans 15 amino acids. The CDR3 DNA sequence: TGTGCCAGCTCAAGGCCGGGCGGGATCGAGGAGACCCAGTACTTC. Translated: CASSRPGGIEETQYF. Drawing the rest from reference TRBV5-4 and TRBJ2-5, the complete variable domain is ETGVTQSPTHLIKTRGQQVTLRCSSQSGHNTVSWYQQALGQGPQFIFQYYREEENGRGNFPPRFSGLQFPNYSSELNVNALELDDSALYLCASSRPGGIEETQYFGPGTRLLVL.

V is TRBV2 and J is TRBJ1-2; tentatively, D is TRBD1 (6 bases). The length of the CDR3 is 15 residues. CDR1 and CDR2 from the germline V gene are SNHLY and FYNNEI. V lost 8 bases and J lost 7, with 23 bases in between. CDR3 sequence (DNA): TGTGCCAGCGAACGGGGGGCTACCCCCATCGGTGGCTACACCTTC. It yields the protein CASERGATPIGGYTF.